This T cell receptor (beta chain) is from a study of Graves' ophthalmopathy and Graves' hyperthyroidism. Pregnant or lactating patients and those with other autoimmune diseases or uncontrolled infections were excluded. RNA transcripts were the template, and TCR beta CDR3 regions were amplified from them. An initial RT-PCR round employing HTBI primers preceded a second-round multiplex PCR. TCRdb reanalysed the multiplex PCR reads using MiXCR and keeps one entry per CDR3 protein. The sample shows about 1.2 million distinct CDR3 sequences, less than 45% of them seen only once. The CDR3 totals 14 residues. Germline V gene sequence: CDR1 SGHAT, CDR2 FQNNGV. After removal of 4 bases from V and 4 bases from J, the junction contained 6 bases not matched to a gene.

This TCR was recovered from an adult man with Graves' hyperthyroidism. The gene calls are TRBV11-2 and TRBJ1-2; 7 bases map to TRBD1. The sample comprised peripheral blood or thyroid tissue (not recorded which). The CDR3 DNA is TGTGCCAGCAGCTCCACAGGGGACAGCTATGGCTACACCTTC. The encoded protein is CASSSTGDSYGYTF.